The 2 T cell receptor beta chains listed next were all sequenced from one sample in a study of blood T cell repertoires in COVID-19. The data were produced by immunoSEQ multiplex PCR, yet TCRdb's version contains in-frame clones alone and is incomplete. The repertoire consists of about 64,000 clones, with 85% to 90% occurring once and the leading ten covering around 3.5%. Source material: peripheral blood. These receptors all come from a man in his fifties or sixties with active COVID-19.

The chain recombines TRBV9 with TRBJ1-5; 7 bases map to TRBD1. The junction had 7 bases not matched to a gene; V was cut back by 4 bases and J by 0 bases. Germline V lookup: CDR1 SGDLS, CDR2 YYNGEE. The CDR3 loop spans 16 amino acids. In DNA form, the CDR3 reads TGTGCCAGCAGCCCGGGGGACAGAGGTAGCAATCAGCCCCAGCATTTT. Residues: CASSPGDRGSNQPQHF.

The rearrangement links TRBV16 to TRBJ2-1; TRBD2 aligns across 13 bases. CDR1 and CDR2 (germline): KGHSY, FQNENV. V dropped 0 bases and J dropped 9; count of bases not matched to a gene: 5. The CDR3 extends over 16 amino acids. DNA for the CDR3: TGTGCCAGCAGCCAATCGGGGACTAGCGGGAAAGTTGAGCAGTTCTTC. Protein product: CASSQSGTSGKVEQFF.